This entry lists 5 T cell receptor beta chains sequenced from one sample in a study of T cells in Graves' hyperthyroidism and ophthalmopathy (dated by TCRdb to about 2019). The receptor library was made with multiplex PCR. TCRdb records Illumina HiSeq 2000 as the sequencer. TCR beta CDR3 regions were amplified from RNA transcripts. The first round of RT-PCR for the TCR CDR3 was performed with the HTBI primer set and the Qiagen OneStep RT-PCR kit. TCRdb reworked the public reads: Q25 trimming with fastp, MiXCR clone assembly, productive beta chains retained. Rows with one shared CDR3 protein collapse into an entry with the most common genes and DNA. This sample holds about 560,000 distinct CDR3 sequences; roughly a sixth were observed only once. Around a sixth of the sample is taken by the ten largest. Material: blood. The receptor source for this set is a woman under 30 with Graves' hyperthyroidism.

There are many counts of this clonotype. The chain recombines TRBV20-1 with TRBJ1-1; D unclear. The V end was cut by 6 bases, the J end by 6 bases, with 20 bases between. This CDR3 region has 14 residues. CDR1 is DFQATT and CDR2 is SNEGSKA in the germline V gene (reference sequence). CDR3 nucleotide sequence: TGCAGTGCCCTGGGGTTGCGGGGAGTGGCTGAAGCTTTCTTT. This gives the protein CSALGLRGVAEAFF.

This sequence joins TRBV7-9 and TRBJ2-2, with 8 bases that match TRBD1. There are 15 residues in the CDR3. Losses at the gene ends were 5 bases for V and 7 bases for J; bases not matched to a gene: 9. Germline V CDR1 and CDR2: SEHNR, FQNEAQ (reference sequence). DNA for the CDR3: TGTGCCAGCAGCGGGGTCCCAGGGGGCGACGGGGAGCTGTTTTTT. It yields the protein CASSGVPGGDGELFF. The whole variable domain, remainder taken from reference TRBV7-9 and TRBJ2-2, is DTGVSQNPRHKITKRGQNVTFRCDPISEHNRLYWYRQTLGQGPEFLTYFQNEAQLEKSRLLSDRFSAERPKGSFSTLEIQRTEQGDSAMYLCASSGVPGGDGELFFGEGSRLTVL.

This clonotype was observed at least ten times. The V gene is TRBV7-3, the J gene TRBJ1-1; D ambiguous. With 5 bases removed from V and 3 bases from J, the gap between germline ends came to 13 bases. The CDR3 length is 14 residues. The germline CDR1 and CDR2 sequences are SGHTA and FQGTGA. CDR3 sequence (DNA): TGTGCCAGCAGCCCAGGACGGGTTGACACTGAAGCTTTCTTT. It specifies CASSPGRVDTEAFF. The entire variable domain, with the rest obtained from reference TRBV7-3 and TRBJ1-1, is as follows: GAGVSQTPSNKVTEKGKYVELRCDPISGHTALYWYRQSLGQGPEFLIYFQGTGAADDSGLPNDRFFAVRPEGSVSTLKIQRTERGDSAVYLCASSPGRVDTEAFFGQGTRLTVV.

This clonotype has just a few counts. The J gene is TRBJ2-1, the V gene TRBV5-6; 9 nucleotides line up with TRBD2. CDR3 size: 16 residues. Losses at the gene ends were 1 base for V and 5 bases for J; bases not matched to a gene: 7. Germline loops: CDR1 SGHDT, CDR2 YYEEEE. The CDR3 nucleotides read TGTGCCAGCAGCTTGTTTTCTAGCGGGGAACACAATGAGCAGTTCTTC. As protein: CASSLFSSGEHNEQFF.

A note on this clonotype: At one end, the junction sequence differs from germline, possibly due to a read error. The rearrangement joins TRBV28 to TRBJ2-3; the D call may be TRBD1 or TRBD2 (5 bases each). CDR1 is MDHEN and CDR2 is SYDVKM in the germline V gene. CDR3 length equals 14 residues. CDR3 residues: CASRGDYFTDTQCF. Written as DNA, the CDR3 is TGTGCCAGCAGGGGGGATTACTTCACAGATACGCAGTGTTTT.